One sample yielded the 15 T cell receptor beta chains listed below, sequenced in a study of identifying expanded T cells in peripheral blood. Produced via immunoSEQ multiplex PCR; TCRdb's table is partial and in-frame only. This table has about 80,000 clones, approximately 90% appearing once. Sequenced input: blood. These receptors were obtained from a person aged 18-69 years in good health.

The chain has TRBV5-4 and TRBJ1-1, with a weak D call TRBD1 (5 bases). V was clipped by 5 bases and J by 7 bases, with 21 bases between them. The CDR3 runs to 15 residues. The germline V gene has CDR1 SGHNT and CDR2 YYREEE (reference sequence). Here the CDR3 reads CASSYRTNGRGEAFF. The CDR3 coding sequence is TGTGCCAGCAGTTATCGGACTAATGGAAGGGGTGAAGCTTTCTTT.

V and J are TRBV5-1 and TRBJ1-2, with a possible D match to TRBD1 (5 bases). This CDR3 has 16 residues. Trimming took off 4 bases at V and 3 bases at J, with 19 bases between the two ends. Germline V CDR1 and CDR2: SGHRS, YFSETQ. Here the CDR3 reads CASSGAVDLQDYGYTF. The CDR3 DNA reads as TGCGCCAGCAGCGGGGCCGTAGACCTACAGGACTATGGCTACACCTTC.

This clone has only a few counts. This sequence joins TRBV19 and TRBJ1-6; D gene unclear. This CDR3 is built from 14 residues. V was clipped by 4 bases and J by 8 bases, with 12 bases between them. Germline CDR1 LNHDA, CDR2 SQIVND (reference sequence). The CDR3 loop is CASSSSGHYSPLHF. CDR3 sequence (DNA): TGTGCCAGTAGTAGCTCCGGGCATTATTCACCCCTCCACTTT.

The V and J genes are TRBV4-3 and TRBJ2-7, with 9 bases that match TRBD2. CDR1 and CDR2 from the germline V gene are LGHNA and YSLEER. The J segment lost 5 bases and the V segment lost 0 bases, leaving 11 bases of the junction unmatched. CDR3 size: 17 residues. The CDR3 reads CASSQDGVGRGGNEQYF. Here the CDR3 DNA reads TGCGCCAGCAGCCAAGACGGCGTAGGGCGGGGGGGCAACGAGCAGTACTTC.

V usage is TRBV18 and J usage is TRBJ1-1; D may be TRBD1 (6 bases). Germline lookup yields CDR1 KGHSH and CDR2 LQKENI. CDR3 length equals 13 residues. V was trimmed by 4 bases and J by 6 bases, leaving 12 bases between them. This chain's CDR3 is CASSRQGSAEAFF. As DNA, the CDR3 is TGTGCCAGCTCACGGCAGGGGAGCGCTGAAGCTTTCTTT.

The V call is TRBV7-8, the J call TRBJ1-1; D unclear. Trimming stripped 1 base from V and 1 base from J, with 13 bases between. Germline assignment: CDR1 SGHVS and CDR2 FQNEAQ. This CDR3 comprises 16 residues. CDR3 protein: CASSLEIGPRNTEAFF. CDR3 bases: TGTGCCAGCAGCTTAGAAATAGGACCCCGGAACACTGAAGCTTTCTTT.

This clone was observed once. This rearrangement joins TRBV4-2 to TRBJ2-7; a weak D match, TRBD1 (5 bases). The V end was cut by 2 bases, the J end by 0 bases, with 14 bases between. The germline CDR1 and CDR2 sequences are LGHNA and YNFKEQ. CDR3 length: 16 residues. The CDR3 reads CASSQSTVPASYEQYF. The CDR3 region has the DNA TGTGCCAGCAGCCAATCGACAGTACCAGCCTCCTACGAGCAGTACTTC.

The CDR3: CASSLWPSGGLTYEQYF. For the CDR3, the DNA is TGTGCCAGCAGTTTATGGCCTAGCGGGGGGCTAACCTACGAGCAGTACTTC. The V and J genes are TRBV28 and TRBJ2-7, with TRBD2 identical over 11 bases. The germline CDR1 and CDR2 sequences are MDHEN and SYDVKM. The junction had 6 bases not matched to a gene; V was cut back by 0 bases and J by 2 bases. CDR3 length equals 17 residues. Together with reference TRBV28 and TRBJ2-7, the CDR3 gives the full variable domain: DVKVTQSSRYLVKRTGEKVFLECVQDMDHENMFWYRQDPGLGLRLIYFSYDVKMKEKGDIPEGYSVSREKKERFSLILESASTNQTSMYLCASSLWPSGGLTYEQYFGPGTRLTVT.

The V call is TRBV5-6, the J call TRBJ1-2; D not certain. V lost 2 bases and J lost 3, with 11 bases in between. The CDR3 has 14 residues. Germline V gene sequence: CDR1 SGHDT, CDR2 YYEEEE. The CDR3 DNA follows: TGTGCCAGCAGCTTCGGCACCTTTTACTATGGCTACACCTTC. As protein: CASSFGTFYYGYTF.

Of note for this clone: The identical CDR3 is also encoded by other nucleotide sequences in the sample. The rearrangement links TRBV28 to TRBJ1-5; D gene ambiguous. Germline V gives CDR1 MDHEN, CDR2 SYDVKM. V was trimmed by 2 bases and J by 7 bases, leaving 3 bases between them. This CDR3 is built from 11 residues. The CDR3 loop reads CASSLDQPQHF. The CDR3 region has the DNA TGTGCCAGCAGTTTAGACCAGCCCCAGCATTTT. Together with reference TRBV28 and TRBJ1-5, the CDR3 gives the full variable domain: DVKVTQSSRYLVKRTGEKVFLECVQDMDHENMFWYRQDPGLGLRLIYFSYDVKMKEKGDIPEGYSVSREKKERFSLILESASTNQTSMYLCASSLDQPQHFGDGTRLSIL.

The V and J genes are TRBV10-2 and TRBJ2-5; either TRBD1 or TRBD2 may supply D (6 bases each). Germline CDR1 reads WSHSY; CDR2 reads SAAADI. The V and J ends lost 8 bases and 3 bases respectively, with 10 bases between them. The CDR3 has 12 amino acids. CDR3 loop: CASGGTKETQYF. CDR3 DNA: TGCGCCAGCGGAGGGACAAAAGAGACCCAGTACTTC.

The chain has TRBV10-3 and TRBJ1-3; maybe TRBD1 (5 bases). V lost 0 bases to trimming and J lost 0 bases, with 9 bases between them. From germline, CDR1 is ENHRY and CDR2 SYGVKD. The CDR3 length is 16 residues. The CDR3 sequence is CAISESQGLSGNTIYF. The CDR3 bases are TGTGCCATCAGTGAGTCGCAGGGCCTCTCTGGAAACACCATATATTTT.

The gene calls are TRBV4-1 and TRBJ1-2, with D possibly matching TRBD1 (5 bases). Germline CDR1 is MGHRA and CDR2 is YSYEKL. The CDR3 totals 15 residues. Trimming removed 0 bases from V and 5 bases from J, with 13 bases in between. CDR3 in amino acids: CASSQDRDAGYGYTF. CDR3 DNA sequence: TGCGCCAGCAGCCAAGATAGGGACGCAGGTTATGGCTACACCTTC.

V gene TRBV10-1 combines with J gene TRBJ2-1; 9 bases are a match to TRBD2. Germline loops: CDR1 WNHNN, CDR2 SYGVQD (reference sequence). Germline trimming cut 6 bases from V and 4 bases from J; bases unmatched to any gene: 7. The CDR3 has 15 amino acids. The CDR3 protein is CASSTGTSNYNEQFF. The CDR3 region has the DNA TGCGCCAGCAGCACCGGGACTAGCAATTACAATGAGCAGTTCTTC.

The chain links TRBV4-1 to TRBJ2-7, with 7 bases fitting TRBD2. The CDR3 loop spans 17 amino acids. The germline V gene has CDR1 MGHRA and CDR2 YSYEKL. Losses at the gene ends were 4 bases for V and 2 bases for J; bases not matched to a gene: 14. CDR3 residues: CASSRQHQAGEPYEQYF. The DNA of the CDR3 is TGCGCCAGCAGCCGGCAGCATCAGGCGGGGGAACCCTACGAGCAGTACTTC.